A single sample is the source of the 3 T cell receptor beta chains below, sequenced in a study of shared clonotypes between healthy human individuals. Produced via immunoSEQ multiplex PCR; TCRdb's table is partial and in-frame only. Of about 1.5 million clones in the sample, 98% were seen once. Material: naive CD4+ T cells sorted from blood. The subset: CD45RA+ positively selected. Receptors were obtained from a man aged 30-40 years in good health.

The genes are TRBV5-1 and TRBJ2-5; D is perhaps TRBD1 (6 bases). Germline assignment: CDR1 SGHRS and CDR2 YFSETQ. There are 15 residues in the CDR3. V lost 2 bases and J 4 bases, leaving 15 bases between the germline ends. The CDR3 coding sequence is TGCGCCAGCAGCTTTGGTGACAGGCTATCAGAGACCCAGTACTTC. This codes for CASSFGDRLSETQYF.

J is TRBJ2-5 and V is TRBV4-1; 9 bases agree with TRBD1. CDR1 and CDR2 (germline): MGHRA, YSYEKL. This CDR3 comprises 18 residues. V shed 0 bases, J shed 2 bases, and the junction held 10 bases outside the gene matches. CDR3 nucleotides: TGCGCCAGCAGCCAAGATGTCGGGGGACAGGGCATTCAAGAGACCCAGTACTTC. This sequence encodes CASSQDVGGQGIQETQYF.

As DNA, the CDR3 is TGTGCCAGCAGCCTCCTAGCGGGAACAAACACCGGGGAGCTGTTTTTT. Amino acid sequence: CASSLLAGTNTGELFF. This chain joins TRBV7-9 and TRBJ2-2, with TRBD2 identical over 9 bases. The CDR3 runs 16 residues. CDR1 SEHNR and CDR2 FQNEAQ come from the germline V gene (reference sequence). Trimming cost V 5 bases and J 2 bases; bases outside gene matches: 6.